One and the same sample provided the 26 T cell receptor beta chains below, sequenced in a study of T cells in Graves' hyperthyroidism and ophthalmopathy. Template material for amplifying TCR beta CDR3 regions consisted of RNA transcripts. TCR CDR3 underwent first-round RT-PCR with the HTBI primer set. A single record per CDR3 protein comes from TCRdb applying MiXCR to the multiplex PCR reads. The data hold 600,000 or so distinct CDR3 sequences, with just over 45% observed a single time. Sequencing used peripheral blood or thyroid tissue (not recorded which). The receptors here all came from a woman aged 18-29 years with Graves' hyperthyroidism.

CDR3 DNA: TGTGCCAGCAGTGAAGCGCTAGCGGGAGCAGAGACCCAGTACTTC. Amino acid sequence: CASSEALAGAETQYF. This chain connects TRBV2 to TRBJ2-5; 10 nucleotides line up with TRBD2. In germline, CDR1 is SNHLY, CDR2 FYNNEI. The CDR3 runs 15 residues. V lost 0 bases and J lost 4; bases outside the gene matches: 2.

The chain uses TRBV5-1 and TRBJ1-2; maybe TRBD1 (5 bases). CDR1 SGHRS and CDR2 YFSETQ come from the germline V gene. Trimming shortened V by 8 bases and J by 2 bases, and 10 bases separated the two germline ends. This CDR3 is built from 12 residues. The DNA of the CDR3 is TGCGCCAGTAACCGGGACAACTATGGCTACACCTTC. Translated, it gives CASNRDNYGYTF.

The chain carries TRBV14 and TRBJ1-1, with TRBD1 matching 8 bases. In germline, CDR1 is SGHDN, CDR2 FVKESK. The CDR3 consists of 19 residues. V was pared by 1 base and J by 1 base, with 14 bases of the junction left unmatched. The CDR3 coding sequence is TGTGCCAGCAGCCAAGTTGGGTCGCGCCGGGACAGGAAGAACACTGAAGCTTTCTTT. It codes for CASSQVGSRRDRKNTEAFF.

This clonotype was observed a few times. J is TRBJ2-5 and V is TRBV20-1; possibly TRBD1 or TRBD2 for D (5 bases each). The CDR3 has 17 amino acids. Germline values: CDR1 DFQATT, CDR2 SNEGSKA (reference sequence). Trimming shortened V by 0 bases and J by 1 base, and 18 bases separated the two germline ends. CDR3 in amino acids: CSARDRGPRLTQETQYF. As DNA, the CDR3 is TGCAGTGCTAGAGATCGGGGCCCTCGACTGACCCAAGAGACCCAGTACTTC.

The V call is TRBV14, the J call TRBJ2-5, with a weak D call TRBD1 (6 bases). Per germline, CDR1 SGHDN and CDR2 FVKESK. V was cut by 1 base and J by 4 bases, with 7 bases left in between. The CDR3 is 13 amino acids. The CDR3 sequence: CASSQGGGETQYF. CDR3 nucleotide sequence: TGTGCCAGCAGCCAAGGAGGGGGAGAGACCCAGTACTTC.

This clonotype occurred a few times. This rearrangement joins TRBV20-1 to TRBJ2-5; TRBD1 agrees at 7 bases. Germline lookup yields CDR1 DFQATT and CDR2 SNEGSKA (reference sequence). The trim removed 4 bases at V and 1 base at J, leaving 3 bases unmatched. CDR3 length equals 13 residues. In nucleotides, the CDR3 is TGCAGTGCTAAGACAGGGTCCCAAGAGACCCAGTACTTC. Translation: CSAKTGSQETQYF.

This chain connects TRBV29-1 to TRBJ2-7; 8 nucleotides align to TRBD1. This CDR3 comprises 12 residues. J lost 3 bases, V lost 5 bases, and 3 bases had no gene match. Germline-derived CDR1 and CDR2 are SQVTM and ANQGSEA. The DNA for the CDR3 is TGCAGCGTTCCGACAGGGGTCTACGAGCAGTACTTC. It yields the protein CSVPTGVYEQYF.

This chain connects TRBV7-9 to TRBJ1-5; TRBD1 might be the D (5 bases). Trimming took 4 bases from V and 5 from J, leaving 15 bases between them. CDR1 and CDR2 from the germline V gene are SEHNR and FQNEAQ (reference sequence). The CDR3 length is 15 residues. The CDR3 loop is CASSSGRVGDQPQHF. CDR3 in DNA: TGTGCCAGCAGCTCGGGCAGGGTAGGGGATCAGCCCCAGCATTTT.

This rearrangement joins TRBV2 to TRBJ1-1; TRBD1 matches at 8 bases. This CDR3 has 13 amino acids. The V gene's germline CDR1 is SNHLY and CDR2 FYNNEI. The V segment lost 5 bases and the J segment 8 bases; nucleotides outside the gene matches: 7. Here the CDR3 reads CASSSYRQGEAFF. The CDR3 coding sequence is TGTGCCAGCAGTTCCTACCGACAGGGGGAAGCTTTCTTT.

As regards this clonotype: A much larger clone differs from this one at a single base, so this may be a read error. The gene calls are TRBV2 and TRBJ1-6; unclear D gene. Germline V CDR1 and CDR2: SNHLY, FYNNEI. Trimming cost V 6 bases and J 5 bases, with 8 bases left between them. The CDR3 has 13 amino acids. In DNA, the CDR3 is TGTGCCAGCAGCGTAGATCATAATTCACCCCTCCACTTT. Translation gives CASSVDHNSPLHF.

This clonotype was picked up many times. V and J are TRBV7-9 and TRBJ2-5; D is perhaps TRBD2 (6 bases). Germline V gene lookup returns CDR1 SEHNR and CDR2 FQNEAQ (reference sequence). V lost 3 bases, J lost 5 bases, and 13 bases lay in between. This CDR3 region has 14 residues. The CDR3 here is CASSFETREETQYF. CDR3 coding DNA: TGTGCCAGCAGCTTTGAGACTAGGGAGGAGACCCAGTACTTC.

In its sample, this clonotype was seen a few times. The V gene is TRBV19, the J gene TRBJ1-1; tentative D call: TRBD1 (5 bases). The CDR3 has 11 residues. Germline CDR1 is LNHDA and CDR2 is SQIVND (reference sequence). V was shortened by 3 bases and J by 6 bases, with 5 bases between the two germline ends. Here the CDR3 reads CASSMGPEAFF. As DNA, the CDR3 is TGTGCCAGTAGTATGGGACCTGAAGCTTTCTTT. The full variable domain, completed using reference TRBV19 and TRBJ1-1, is DGGITQSPKYLFRKEGQNVTLSCEQNLNHDAMYWYRQDPGQGLRLIYYSQIVNDFQKGDIAEGYSVSREKKESFPLTVTSAQKNPTAFYLCASSMGPEAFFGQGTRLTVV.

Points on this clonotype: One junction end disagrees with the germline gene, perhaps due to a read error. This chain connects TRBV7-9 to TRBJ2-5; 8 bases are shared with TRBD1. Germline CDR1 and CDR2: SEHNR and FQNEAQ (reference sequence). CDR3 length: 16 amino acids. The CDR3: CAGSLSRADRDETQYF. The DNA for the CDR3 is TGTGCCGGCAGCTTAAGTCGGGCGGACAGGGATGAGACCCAGTACTTC.

V is TRBV7-3 and J is TRBJ2-2; TRBD1 agrees at 8 bases. V shed 0 bases and J 7 bases; nucleotides not matched to a gene: 7. This CDR3 is 16 amino acids long. Germline-derived CDR1 and CDR2 are SGHTA and FQGTGA. The chain's CDR3 is CASSLTARGRNGELFF. For the CDR3, the DNA is TGTGCCAGCAGCTTAACGGCCAGGGGGCGGAACGGGGAGCTGTTTTTT.

This chain links TRBV9 with TRBJ2-2; TRBD1 matches at 9 bases. The length of the CDR3 is 14 residues. CDR1 is SGDLS and CDR2 is YYNGEE in the germline V gene. The ends lost 7 bases at V and 6 bases at J; junction bases unmatched: 7. The CDR3 sequence: CASSGQGTAGELFF. The CDR3 DNA sequence: TGTGCCAGCTCGGGACAGGGTACGGCCGGGGAGCTGTTTTTT.

Only a few counts were recorded for this clonotype. The V and J genes are TRBV20-1 and TRBJ1-5; 10 positions match TRBD1. The CDR3 length is 15 residues. CDR1 DFQATT and CDR2 SNEGSKA come from the germline V gene (reference sequence). V was pared by 6 bases and J by 5 bases, with 10 bases of the junction left unmatched. The chain's CDR3 is CSALRRGTGDQPQHF. The CDR3 DNA reads TGCAGTGCGTTACGGCGGGGGACAGGGGATCAGCCCCAGCATTTT.

Ten or more counts support this clonotype. The chain joins TRBV20-1 to TRBJ2-7; D remains unclear. From germline, CDR1 is DFQATT and CDR2 SNEGSKA (reference sequence). The CDR3 consists of 13 residues. V was shortened by 1 base and J by 2 bases, with 9 bases between the two germline ends. The CDR3: CSARAPSTYEQYF. CDR3 in DNA: TGCAGTGCTAGAGCCCCCAGCACCTACGAGCAGTACTTC.

This chain uses TRBV5-6 with TRBJ1-5; 8 bases align to TRBD1. V gave up 2 bases and J gave up 6 bases; unmatched junction bases: 4. CDR1 is SGHDT and CDR2 is YYEEEE in the germline V gene. The CDR3 extends over 14 amino acids. The DNA for the CDR3 is TGTGCCAGCAGCTTCCAGGGGGCAGGTCAGCCCCAGCATTTT. Amino acid sequence: CASSFQGAGQPQHF. The full variable domain, its missing parts supplied by reference TRBV5-6 and TRBJ1-5, is DAGVTQSPTHLIKTRGQQVTLRCSPKSGHDTVSWYQQALGQGPQFIFQYYEEEERQRGNFPDRFSGHQFPNYSSELNVNALLLGDSALYLCASSFQGAGQPQHFGDGTRLSIL.

V gene TRBV20-1 combines with J gene TRBJ1-5; D unclear. The ends were cut back, 0 bases at V and 2 bases at J, with 8 bases in the middle. This CDR3 comprises 14 residues. Per germline, CDR1 DFQATT and CDR2 SNEGSKA (reference sequence). The CDR3 coding sequence is TGCAGTGCTAGAGACTATCGGGGCAATCAGCCCCAGCATTTT. As protein: CSARDYRGNQPQHF.

In its sample, this clonotype was seen a few times. CDR3 sequence (DNA): TGTGCCAGCTCACCCCAGGAGAAAACTAACTATGGCTACACCTTC. Its protein is CASSPQEKTNYGYTF. This chain uses TRBV18 with TRBJ1-2; no firm D call. The CDR3 is 15 amino acids. V dropped 3 bases and J dropped 0 bases, with 11 bases sitting between them. Germline V gene sequence: CDR1 KGHSH, CDR2 LQKENI. Drawing the rest from reference TRBV18 and TRBJ1-2, the complete variable domain is NAGVMQNPRHLVRRRGQEARLRCSPMKGHSHVYWYRQLPEEGLKFMVYLQKENIIDESGMPKERFSAEFPKEGPSILRIQQVVRGDSAAYFCASSPQEKTNYGYTFGSGTRLTVV.

This clonotype was seen ten or more times. The rearrangement links TRBV29-1 to TRBJ2-2; D is possibly TRBD1 (6 bases). Germline lookup yields CDR1 SQVTM and CDR2 ANQGSEA. The CDR3 is 15 amino acids. Trimming took 3 bases from V and 3 from J, leaving 14 bases between them. The CDR3 is CSVEFRDTYTGELFF. The DNA for the CDR3 is TGCAGCGTTGAGTTCCGGGACACCTACACCGGGGAGCTGTTTTTT.

This clonotype appeared once. The rearrangement uses TRBV19 and TRBJ2-5, with TRBD2 as a possible D gene (6 bases). This CDR3 has 13 amino acids. In germline, CDR1 is LNHDA, CDR2 SQIVND (reference sequence). The germline V and J ends were trimmed by 8 bases and 4 bases, with 14 bases remaining between them. CDR3 DNA sequence: TGTGCCAGTGCAGCGGGTGGTGGAGAGACCCAGTACTTC. It codes for CASAAGGGETQYF.

Worth noting for this clonotype: This may be a read error: a much more frequent sequence differs by one nucleotide. CDR3 bases: TGTGCCATCAGTCCCCCGGGGGGGCTTGGTCAGCCCCAGCATTTT. This encodes CAISPPGGLGQPQHF. This chain connects TRBV10-3 to TRBJ1-5, with a possible D match to TRBD1 (6 bases). The CDR3 contains 15 residues. CDR1 and CDR2 (germline): ENHRY, SYGVKD. V was cut by 5 bases and J by 6 bases, with 17 bases left in between.

Details on this clonotype: This likely reflects a read error, since a far larger clone is one base away. The rearrangement uses TRBV7-9 and TRBJ2-5; D gene ambiguous. Germline V gene sequence: CDR1 SEHNR, CDR2 FQNEAQ (reference sequence). This CDR3 has 12 amino acids. The V and J ends lost 0 bases and 6 bases respectively, with 5 bases between them. The CDR3, as DNA: TGTGCCAGCAGCTTAGCGTCGCAGACCCAGTACTTC. Encoded protein: CASSLASQTQYF.

This chain links TRBV24-1 with TRBJ1-1, with D tentatively TRBD1 (5 bases). V was cut by 4 bases and J by 0 bases, with 14 bases left in between. CDR1 is KGHDR, CDR2 SFDVKD, per germline. There are 16 residues in the CDR3. The CDR3 here is CATSEGVREVNTEAFF. CDR3 sequence (DNA): TGTGCCACCAGTGAAGGCGTCAGGGAAGTGAACACTGAAGCTTTCTTT.

This clonotype was detected once. The CDR3 loop is CSAPRRPNEGETQYF. The CDR3 nucleotides read TGCAGTGCCCCCAGGAGGCCCAACGAGGGGGAGACCCAGTACTTC. The rearrangement uses TRBV20-1 and TRBJ2-5; tentatively, D is TRBD1 or TRBD2 (5 bases each). Trimming removed 6 bases from V and 5 bases from J, with 22 bases in between. Germline values: CDR1 DFQATT, CDR2 SNEGSKA (reference sequence). The CDR3 contains 15 residues.